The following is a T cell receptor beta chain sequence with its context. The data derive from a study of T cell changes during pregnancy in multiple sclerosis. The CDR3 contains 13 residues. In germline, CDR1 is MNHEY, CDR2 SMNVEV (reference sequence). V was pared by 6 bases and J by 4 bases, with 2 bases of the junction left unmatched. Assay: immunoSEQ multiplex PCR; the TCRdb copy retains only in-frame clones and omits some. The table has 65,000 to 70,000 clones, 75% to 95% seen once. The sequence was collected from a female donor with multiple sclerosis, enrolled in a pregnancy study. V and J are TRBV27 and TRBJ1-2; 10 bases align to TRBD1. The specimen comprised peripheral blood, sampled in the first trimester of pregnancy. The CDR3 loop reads CASRTGGFYGYTF. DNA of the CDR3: TGTGCCAGCAGGACAGGGGGCTTCTATGGCTACACCTTC.